The rows below give T cell receptor beta chains drawn from one sample of a study of cytomegalovirus exposure and HLA in healthy donors. Sequencing was performed with immunoSEQ multiplex PCR; in TCRdb, only in-frame clones are kept and a portion is missing. Of more than 150,000 clones in the sample, around 81% are singletons; the top ten hold about 2.2%. Sequencing was done on a sample of PBMCs. Receptor source: a young woman in good health and CMV-seronegative. The CDR3 runs from the conserved cysteine through the conserved F or W. A D gene is named only where the DNA matches it firmly. Some rows mark clone size as missing; the rest say once, few, many or name a class of expanded clone.

clone_size,v_call,j_call,d_call,cdr3_nt,cdr3_aa
.,TRBV5-1,TRBJ2-7,.,TGCGCCAGCAGCTTCGAGGTGCCCCCCTACGAGCAGTACTTC,CASSFEVPPYEQYF
.,TRBV7-7,TRBJ2-2,TRBD1,TGTGCCATTCAGGGGGCTAGGACCGGGGAGCTGTTTTTT,CAIQGARTGELFF
.,TRBV6-5,TRBJ2-7,.,TGTGCCAGCAGTGACGGACTACCCTACGAGCAGTACTTC,CASSDGLPYEQYF
.,TRBV7-9,TRBJ1-6,.,TGTGCCAGCAGCTTGGGGCAGGTGGATAATTCACCCCTCCACTTT,CASSLGQVDNSPLHF
.,TRBV5-1,TRBJ2-2,TRBD1,TGCGCCAGCAGCTTGGGACAGGGTGATACCGGGGAGCTGTTTTTT,CASSLGQGDTGELFF
few,TRBV6-5,TRBJ1-2,TRBD1,TGTGCCAGCAGAGAGACGACAGGGGAGAACTATGGCTACACCTTC,CASRETTGENYGYTF
.,TRBV28,TRBJ1-4,.,TGTGCCAGCAGTTTGGGGGGGCGAGGTGAAAAACTGTTTTTT,CASSLGGRGEKLFF
.,TRBV19,TRBJ1-4,.,TGTGCCAGTAGAAGCATGGAGGGGACTAATGAAAAACTGTTTTTT,CASRSMEGTNEKLFF
.,TRBV27,TRBJ2-3,.,TGTGCCAGCAGTTTATTGGGCGGGATAGGGGCAGATACGCAGTATTTT,CASSLLGGIGADTQYF
few,TRBV28,TRBJ1-5,TRBD1,TGTGCCAGCAGCATGGTAGGGGGCCTGAGCAATCAGCCCCAGCATTTT,CASSMVGGLSNQPQHF
.,TRBV6-5,TRBJ2-3,.,TGTGCCAGCAGCCCCGGGGGATATAGCACAGATACGCAGTATTTT,CASSPGGYSTDTQYF
.,TRBV2,TRBJ2-1,TRBD2,TGTGCATATTTGGGCGGGAGGGATTACAATGAGCAGTTCTTC,CAYLGGRDYNEQFF
.,TRBV7-8,TRBJ1-1,.,TGTGCCAGCAGCGTACAGATCATGAACACTGAAGCTTTCTTT,CASSVQIMNTEAFF
.,TRBV18,TRBJ1-1,TRBD1,TGTGCCAGCTCACCGCTCGGACAGGGGTCGAGGACTGAAGCTTTCTTT,CASSPLGQGSRTEAFF
.,TRBV7-9,TRBJ1-4,.,TGTGCCAGCAGCCCGGTCGGGGGTGTAGGTGAAAAACTGTTTTTT,CASSPVGGVGEKLFF
once,TRBV30,TRBJ1-2,TRBD1,TGTGCCTGGACCCCCGGAGGGGGCACCCCTTTGTATGGCTACACCTTC,CAWTPGGGTPLYGYTF
.,TRBV4-2,TRBJ2-7,.,TGTGCCAGCAGCCAGCAAGCACAGAAGGGGGGGGTCTACGAGCAGTACTTC,CASSQQAQKGGVYEQYF
.,TRBV9,TRBJ2-1,.,TGTGCCAGCAGCCGCAGCGGCTCCTCCTACAATGAGCAGTTCTTC,CASSRSGSSYNEQFF
.,TRBV7-2,TRBJ2-7,TRBD2,TGTGCCAGCGTACTAGCGGGAAGAGACGAGCAGTACTTC,CASVLAGRDEQYF
.,TRBV27,TRBJ2-1,TRBD2,TGTGCCAGCAGGTCTCGCTCAAGCGGGGGGCCACATGAGCAGTTCTTC,CASRSRSSGGPHEQFF
.,TRBV9,TRBJ2-5,.,TGTGCCAGCAGCGTAGGGATGAATTCCGACAGACAAGAGACCCAGTACTTC,CASSVGMNSDRQETQYF
.,TRBV27,TRBJ2-5,.,TGTGCCAGCAGTCCAGGTCCGGGGACATTCGAAGAGACCCAGTACTTC,CASSPGPGTFEETQYF
.,TRBV27,TRBJ1-6,TRBD1,TGTGCCAGCAGTGCCGGACAGGGTTTCTCACCCCTCCACTTT,CASSAGQGFSPLHF
.,TRBV5-4,TRBJ1-1,.,TGTGCCAGCAGCTTGTCAGGGGTCGGAAACACTGAAGCTTTCTTT,CASSLSGVGNTEAFF
.,TRBV4-1,TRBJ1-6,TRBD1,TGCGCCAGCAGCCAGGTGACAGGGGTGCGCAGTGTCCTCCACTTT,CASSQVTGVRSVLHF
once,TRBV6-5,TRBJ2-1,TRBD2,TGTGCCAGCAGTACCGGCGGGGGGGGGTACAATGAGCAGTTCTTC,CASSTGGGGYNEQFF
few,TRBV6-1,TRBJ2-7,TRBD1,TGTGCCAGCAGGGTTCCCGGGACAGGACTCTACGAGCAGTACTTC,CASRVPGTGLYEQYF
few,TRBV10-3,TRBJ2-5,.,TGTGCCATCAGTGACGGGGGGCTGGGAGGAGAGACCCAGTACTTC,CAISDGGLGGETQYF
.,TRBV2,TRBJ2-3,TRBD2,TGTGCCAGCAGTGAGTCCCCAGCGGGGATCACAGATACGCAGTATTTT,CASSESPAGITDTQYF
.,TRBV6-6,TRBJ2-7,TRBD2,TGTGCCAGCAGCGACCCCGGGACTACAAGCTACGAGCAGTACTTC,CASSDPGTTSYEQYF
.,TRBV4-1,TRBJ2-1,TRBD1,TGCGCCAGCAGGGGACAGGGGCCCAATGAGCAGTTCTTC,CASRGQGPNEQFF
.,TRBV18,TRBJ1-2,.,TGTGCCAGCTCACCTGGAGCAGGGCTGGGGTATGGCTACACCTTC,CASSPGAGLGYGYTF
few,TRBV2,TRBJ2-7,TRBD1,TGTGCCAGCAGGAGGGGGACAGGTAGCTACGAGCAGTACTTC,CASRRGTGSYEQYF
.,TRBV28,TRBJ1-2,.,TGTGCCAGCAGGGAGGGCTATGGCTACACCTTC,CASREGYGYTF
.,TRBV6-5,TRBJ2-1,TRBD1,TGTGCCAGCAGGGTAGGGGGCGCTTACAATGAGCAGTTCTTC,CASRVGGAYNEQFF
.,TRBV10-3,TRBJ2-2,TRBD1,TGTGCCATCAGTGCAGGGGACAGATCCACCGGGGAGCTGTTTTTT,CAISAGDRSTGELFF
.,TRBV10-3,TRBJ2-3,TRBD1,TGTGCCATCAGTGATGGACAGGGTAGCACAGATACGCAGTATTTT,CAISDGQGSTDTQYF
.,TRBV18,TRBJ1-1,.,TGTGCCAGCTCACCACCGGCGACAAACACTGAAGCTTTCTTT,CASSPPATNTEAFF
.,TRBV18,TRBJ2-2,TRBD1,TGTGCCAGCTCAGCAGGGGGTGACACCGGGGAGCTGTTTTTT,CASSAGGDTGELFF